One and the same sample provided the 11 T cell receptor beta chains below, sequenced in a study of T cells after yellow fever vaccination. From the 5' RACE reads, TCRdb called clonotypes with MiXCR, one entry per CDR3 protein. The sample shows around 530,000 distinct CDR3 sequences, around a sixth of them seen only once. Sequencing used PBMCs, obtained 5 days after the first yellow fever vaccination. These receptors were collected from a man aged 18-30 years who received the YFV17D yellow fever vaccine.

In this sample, this clonotype turned up many times. The rearrangement uses TRBV7-2 and TRBJ2-5, with TRBD1 matching over 7 bases. The CDR3 sequence is 15 residues long. The V and J ends lost 5 bases and 5 bases, in that order; junction bases with no gene match: 11. The germline V gene encodes CDR1 SGHTA and CDR2 FQGNSA. CDR3 protein: CASSPQLFRGETQYF. In DNA form, the CDR3 reads TGTGCCAGCAGCCCCCAGCTGTTCAGGGGGGAGACCCAGTACTTC.

The chain recombines TRBV23-1 with TRBJ1-2, with TRBD1 identical over 7 bases. TRBV23-1 is an ORF, with its function uncertain. This CDR3 spans 15 amino acids. With V trimmed by 5 bases and J by 0 bases, 6 bases remained unmatched. CDR3 nucleotides: TGCGCCAGCAGTAAAGGGACAGCACCTAACTATGGCTACACCTTC. Encoded protein: CASSKGTAPNYGYTF.

The chain couples TRBV7-9 to TRBJ2-7; D uncertain. Trimming took 5 bases from V and 5 from J, leaving 19 bases between them. This CDR3 comprises 15 residues. Germline-derived CDR1 and CDR2 are SEHNR and FQNEAQ (reference sequence). The CDR3 protein is CASSKDGLVVHEQYV. DNA for the CDR3: TGTGCCAGCAGCAAGGACGGGCTAGTGGTCCACGAGCAGTACGTC.

The chain employs TRBV6-2 or TRBV6-3 and TRBJ2-5, with 7 bases fitting TRBD2. Germline V gives CDR1 MNHEY, CDR2 SVGEGT. J lost 7 bases, V lost 7 bases, and 12 bases had no gene match. CDR3 size: 14 residues. The CDR3 reads CASNKRGPAGTQYF. The CDR3 nucleotides read TGTGCCAGCAACAAGCGGGGCCCTGCGGGGACCCAGTACTTC.

The rearrangement joins TRBV4-1 to TRBJ1-1; the D is unclear. The CDR3 loop spans 15 amino acids. Germline V gene data show CDR1 as MGHRA and CDR2 as YSYEKL. Trimming removed 0 bases from V and 5 bases from J, with 13 bases in between. In nucleotides, the CDR3 is TGCGCCAGCAGCCAAGATCGCGCCGAGGCAACTGAAGCTTTCTTT. This encodes CASSQDRAEATEAFF.

The chain has TRBV3-1 and TRBJ2-3; TRBD2 is a possible D gene (5 bases). The CDR3 sequence is 13 residues long. CDR1 and CDR2 from the germline V gene are LGHDT and YNNKEL (reference sequence). Trimming left V 6 bases short and J 6 bases short, with 13 bases between. The CDR3 DNA follows: TGTGCCAGCAGGGCCCGGGGTAGCGATACGCAGTATTTT. The encoded protein is CASRARGSDTQYF.

This clonotype was found a few times. This rearrangement joins TRBV5-1 to TRBJ1-6; D is unresolved. This CDR3 has 14 amino acids. The V and J ends lost 3 bases and 6 bases respectively, with 10 bases between them. Germline lookup yields CDR1 SGHRS and CDR2 YFSETQ. The DNA for the CDR3 is TGCGCCAGCAGCTCGGACGGACTTAATTCACCCCTCCACTTT. This sequence encodes CASSSDGLNSPLHF. Filled out from reference TRBV5-1 and TRBJ1-6, the complete variable domain reads KAGVTQTPRYLIKTRGQQVTLSCSPISGHRSVSWYQQTPGQGLQFLFEYFSETQRNKGNFPGRFSGRQFSNSRSEMNVSTLELGDSALYLCASSSDGLNSPLHFGNGTRLTVT.

The DNA for the CDR3 is TGTGCCATCAGTGAATCAAGACAGGCTGATTCACCCCTCCACTTT. Translating it yields CAISESRQADSPLHF. The rearrangement joins TRBV10-3 to TRBJ1-6; tentatively, D is TRBD1 (6 bases). Germline loops: CDR1 ENHRY, CDR2 SYGVKD. The CDR3 has 15 residues. Trimming took 3 bases from V and 8 from J, leaving 14 bases between them.

This clonotype was seen a handful of times. This chain uses TRBV12-5 with TRBJ2-1; D is perhaps TRBD1 (6 bases). The CDR3 is 13 residues long. Germline values: CDR1 LGHNT, CDR2 FRNRAP. V gave up 2 bases and J gave up 10 bases, with 12 bases separating them. The CDR3 protein is CASGLTVDREQFF. CDR3 DNA: TGTGCTAGTGGTTTGACAGTCGACAGGGAGCAGTTCTTC.

This clonotype occurred a few times. This sequence joins TRBV29-1 and TRBJ2-7; D may be TRBD1 (6 bases). CDR1 SQVTM and CDR2 ANQGSEA come from the germline V gene. This CDR3 has 14 amino acids. The V end lost 3 bases, the J end lost 0 bases, and 12 bases lay between the germline ends. The CDR3 DNA reads as TGCAGCGTTGACCAACAGGGTAGCTCCTACGAGCAGTACTTC. It codes for CSVDQQGSSYEQYF.

The V call is TRBV12-3 or TRBV12-4, the J call TRBJ2-1; D unclear. This CDR3 is 13 amino acids long. Trimming shortened V by 7 bases and J by 8 bases, and 15 bases separated the two germline ends. CDR3 in amino acids: CASTSVGTDEQFF. The CDR3 region has the DNA TGTGCCAGCACTTCGGTGGGTACCGATGAGCAGTTCTTC.